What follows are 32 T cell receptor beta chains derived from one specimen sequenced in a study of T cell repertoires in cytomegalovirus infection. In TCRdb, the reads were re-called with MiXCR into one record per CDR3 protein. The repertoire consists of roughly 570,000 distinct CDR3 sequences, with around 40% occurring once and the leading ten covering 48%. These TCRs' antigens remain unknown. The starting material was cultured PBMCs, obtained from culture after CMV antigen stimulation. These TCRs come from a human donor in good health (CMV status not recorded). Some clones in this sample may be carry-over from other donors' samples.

The CDR3 DNA is TGTGCCAGCAGCTTAGACGGGCTCGCTGGCTACACCTTC. As protein: CASSLDGLAGYTF. The V gene is TRBV11-2, the J gene TRBJ1-2; D remains unclear. V lost 0 bases, J lost 7 bases, and 9 bases lay in between. CDR3 size: 13 residues. CDR1 SGHAT and CDR2 FQNNGV come from the germline V gene.

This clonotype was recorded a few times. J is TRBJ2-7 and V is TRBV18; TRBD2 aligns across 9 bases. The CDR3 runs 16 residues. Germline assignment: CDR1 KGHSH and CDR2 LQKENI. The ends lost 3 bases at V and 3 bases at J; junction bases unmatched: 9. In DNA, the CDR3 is TGTGCCAGCTCACCCGTGAAGCGGGGGGCATACTACGAGCAGTACTTC. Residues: CASSPVKRGAYYEQYF.

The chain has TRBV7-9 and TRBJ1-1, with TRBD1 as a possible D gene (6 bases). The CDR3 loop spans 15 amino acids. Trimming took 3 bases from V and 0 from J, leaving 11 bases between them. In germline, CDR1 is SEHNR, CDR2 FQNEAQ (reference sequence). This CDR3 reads CASSLSGELNTEAFF. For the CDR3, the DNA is TGTGCCAGCAGCTTGTCAGGGGAGTTGAACACTGAAGCTTTCTTT.

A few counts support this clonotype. CDR3 nucleotide sequence: TGTGCCAGCAGCGTATGGGGGAGATCCTACAATGAGCAGTTCTTC. It is translated as CASSVWGRSYNEQFF. This rearrangement joins TRBV11-2 to TRBJ2-1; tentatively, D is TRBD1 or TRBD2 (5 bases each). Germline V gene sequence: CDR1 SGHAT, CDR2 FQNNGV. V lost 5 bases, J lost 1 base, and 12 bases lay in between. CDR3 length: 15 residues.

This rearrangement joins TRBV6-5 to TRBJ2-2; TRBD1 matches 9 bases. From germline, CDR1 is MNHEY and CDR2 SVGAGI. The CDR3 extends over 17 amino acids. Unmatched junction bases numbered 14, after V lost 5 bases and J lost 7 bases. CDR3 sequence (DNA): TGTGCCAGCAGTCGTACACAGGGGGCGCGGTCGGTCGGGGAGCTGTTTTTT. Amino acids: CASSRTQGARSVGELFF.

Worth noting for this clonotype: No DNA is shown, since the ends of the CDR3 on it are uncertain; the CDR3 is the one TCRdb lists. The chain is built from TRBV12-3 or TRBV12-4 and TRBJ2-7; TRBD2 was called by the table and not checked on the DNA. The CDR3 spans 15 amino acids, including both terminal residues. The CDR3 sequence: CASSSSSGRDDEQYF.

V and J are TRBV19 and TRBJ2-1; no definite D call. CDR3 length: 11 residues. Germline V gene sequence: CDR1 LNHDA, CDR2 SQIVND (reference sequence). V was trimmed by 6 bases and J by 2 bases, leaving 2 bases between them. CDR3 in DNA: TGTGCCAGTAGGGCCTACAATGAGCAGTTCTTC. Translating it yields CASRAYNEQFF.

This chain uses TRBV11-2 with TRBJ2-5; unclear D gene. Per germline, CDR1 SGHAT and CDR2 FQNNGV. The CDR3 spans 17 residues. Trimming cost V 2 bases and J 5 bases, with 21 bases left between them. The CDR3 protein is CASSLYTPGFFSETQYF. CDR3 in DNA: TGTGCCAGCAGCTTATATACCCCAGGCTTTTTCTCGGAGACCCAGTACTTC. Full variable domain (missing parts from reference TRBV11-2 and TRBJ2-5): EAGVAQSPRYKIIEKRQSVAFWCNPISGHATLYWYQQILGQGPKLLIQFQNNGVVDDSQLPKDRFSAERLKGVDSTLKIQPAKLEDSAVYLCASSLYTPGFFSETQYFGPGTRLLVL.

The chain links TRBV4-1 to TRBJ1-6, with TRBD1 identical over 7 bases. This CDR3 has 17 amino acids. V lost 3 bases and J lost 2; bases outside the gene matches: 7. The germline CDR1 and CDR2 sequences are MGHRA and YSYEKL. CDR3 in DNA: TGCGCCAGCAGCCATCCGGGACAGTCAGCCTATAATTCACCCCTCCACTTT. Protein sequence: CASSHPGQSAYNSPLHF.

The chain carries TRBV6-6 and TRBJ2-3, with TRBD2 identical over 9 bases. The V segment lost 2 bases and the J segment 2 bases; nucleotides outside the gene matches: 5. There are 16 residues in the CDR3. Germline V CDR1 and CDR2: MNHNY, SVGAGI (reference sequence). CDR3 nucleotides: TGTGCCAGCAGTTACGCGGGGGGGGCTTACACAGATACGCAGTATTTT. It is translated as CASSYAGGAYTDTQYF.

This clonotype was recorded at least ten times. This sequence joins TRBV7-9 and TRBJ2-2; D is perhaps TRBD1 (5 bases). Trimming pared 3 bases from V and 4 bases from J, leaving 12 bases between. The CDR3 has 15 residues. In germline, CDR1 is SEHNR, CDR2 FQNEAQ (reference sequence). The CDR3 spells CASSLDLGPTGELFF. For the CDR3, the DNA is TGTGCCAGCAGCTTGGACCTGGGGCCCACCGGGGAGCTGTTTTTT.

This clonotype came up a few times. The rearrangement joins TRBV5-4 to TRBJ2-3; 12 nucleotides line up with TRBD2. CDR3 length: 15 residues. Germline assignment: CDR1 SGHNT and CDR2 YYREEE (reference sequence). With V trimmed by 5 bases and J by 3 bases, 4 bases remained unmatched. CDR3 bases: TGTGCCAGCAGGTCCGGGACTAGCGGGACAGATACGCAGTATTTT. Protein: CASRSGTSGTDTQYF. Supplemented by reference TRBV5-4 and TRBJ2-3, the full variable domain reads ETGVTQSPTHLIKTRGQQVTLRCSSQSGHNTVSWYQQALGQGPQFIFQYYREEENGRGNFPPRFSGLQFPNYSSELNVNALELDDSALYLCASRSGTSGTDTQYFGPGTRLTVL.

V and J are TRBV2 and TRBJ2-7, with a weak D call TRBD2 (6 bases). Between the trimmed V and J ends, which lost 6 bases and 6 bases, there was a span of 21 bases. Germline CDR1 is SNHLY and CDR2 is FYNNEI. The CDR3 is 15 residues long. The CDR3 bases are TGTGCCAGCAGGCCTACTTACGGGGGTTCTAGCGAGCAGTACTTC. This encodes CASRPTYGGSSEQYF.

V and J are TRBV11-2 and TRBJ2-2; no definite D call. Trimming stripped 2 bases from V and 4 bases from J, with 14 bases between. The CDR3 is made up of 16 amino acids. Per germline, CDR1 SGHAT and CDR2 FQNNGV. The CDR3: CASSLFLPPPTGELFF. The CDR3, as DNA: TGTGCCAGCAGCTTATTCCTTCCCCCCCCCACCGGGGAGCTGTTTTTT.

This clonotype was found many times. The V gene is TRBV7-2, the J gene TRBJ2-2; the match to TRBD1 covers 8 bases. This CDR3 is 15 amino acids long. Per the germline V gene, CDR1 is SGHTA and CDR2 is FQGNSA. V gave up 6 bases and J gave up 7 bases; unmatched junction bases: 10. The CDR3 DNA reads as TGTGCCAGCAGTCGAACCAGGGGGCGCGGCGGGGAGCTGTTTTTT. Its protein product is CASSRTRGRGGELFF.

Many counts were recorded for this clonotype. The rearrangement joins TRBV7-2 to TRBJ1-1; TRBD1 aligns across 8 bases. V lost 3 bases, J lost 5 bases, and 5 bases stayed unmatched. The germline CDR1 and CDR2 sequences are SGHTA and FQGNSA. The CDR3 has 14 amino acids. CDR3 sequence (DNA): TGTGCCAGCAGCTTTCGGACAGGGTTAACTGAAGCTTTCTTT. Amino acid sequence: CASSFRTGLTEAFF.

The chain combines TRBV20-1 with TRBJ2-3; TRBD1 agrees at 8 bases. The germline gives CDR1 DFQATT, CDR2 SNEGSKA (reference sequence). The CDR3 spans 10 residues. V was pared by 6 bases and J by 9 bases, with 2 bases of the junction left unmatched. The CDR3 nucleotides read TGCAGTGCACGGACAGGGACGCAGTATTTT. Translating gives CSARTGTQYF.

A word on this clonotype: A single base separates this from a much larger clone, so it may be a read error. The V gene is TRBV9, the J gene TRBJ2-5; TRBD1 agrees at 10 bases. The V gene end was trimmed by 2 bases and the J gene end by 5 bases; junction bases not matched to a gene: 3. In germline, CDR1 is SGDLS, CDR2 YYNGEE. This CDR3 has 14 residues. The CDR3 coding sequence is TGTGCCAGCAGCGTGACAGGGGGCAAGGAGACCCAGTACTTC. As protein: CASSVTGGKETQYF. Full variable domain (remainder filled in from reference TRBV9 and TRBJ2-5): DSGVTQTPKHLITATGQRVTLRCSPRSGDLSVYWYQQSLDQGLQFLIQYYNGEERAKGNILERFSAQQFPDLHSELNLSSLELGDSALYFCASSVTGGKETQYFGPGTRLLVL.

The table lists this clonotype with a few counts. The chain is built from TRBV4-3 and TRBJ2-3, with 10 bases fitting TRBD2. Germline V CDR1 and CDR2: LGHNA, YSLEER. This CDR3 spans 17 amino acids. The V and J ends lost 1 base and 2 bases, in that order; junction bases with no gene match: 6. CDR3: CASSQGALAGPTDTQYF. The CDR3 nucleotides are TGCGCCAGCAGCCAAGGGGCACTAGCGGGACCCACAGATACGCAGTATTTT.

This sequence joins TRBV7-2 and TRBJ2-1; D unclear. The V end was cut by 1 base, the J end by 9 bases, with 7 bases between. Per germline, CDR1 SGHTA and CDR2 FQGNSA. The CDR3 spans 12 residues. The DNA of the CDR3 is TGTGCCAGCAGCTTAGTGCCGGGTGAGCAGTTCTTC. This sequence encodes CASSLVPGEQFF.

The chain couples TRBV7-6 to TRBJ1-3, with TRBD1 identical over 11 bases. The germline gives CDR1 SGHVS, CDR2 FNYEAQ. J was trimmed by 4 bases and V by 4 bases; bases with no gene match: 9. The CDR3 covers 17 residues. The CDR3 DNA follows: TGTGCCAGCAGCTCGGGACAGGGGGTTTCGCGGGGAAACACCATATATTTT. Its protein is CASSSGQGVSRGNTIYF.

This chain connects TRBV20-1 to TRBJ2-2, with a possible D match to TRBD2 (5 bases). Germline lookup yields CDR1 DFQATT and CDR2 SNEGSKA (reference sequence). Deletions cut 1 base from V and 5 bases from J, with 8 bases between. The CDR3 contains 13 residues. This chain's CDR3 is CSARVEATGELFF. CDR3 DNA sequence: TGCAGTGCTAGAGTGGAGGCGACCGGGGAGCTGTTTTTT.

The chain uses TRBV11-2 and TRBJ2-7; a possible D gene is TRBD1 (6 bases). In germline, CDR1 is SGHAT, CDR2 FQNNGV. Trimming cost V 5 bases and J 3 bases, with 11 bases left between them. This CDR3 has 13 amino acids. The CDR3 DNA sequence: TGTGCCAGCAGCCGAGACAGGCTCTACGAGCAGTACTTC. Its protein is CASSRDRLYEQYF.

Here the CDR3 DNA reads TGTGCCAGCAGCTTTCTGGGGGCAGGGCACTATGGCTACACCTTC. Residues: CASSFLGAGHYGYTF. The chain is built from TRBV7-8 and TRBJ1-2; perhaps TRBD1 as D (6 bases). Germline loops: CDR1 SGHVS, CDR2 FQNEAQ. Deletions cut 3 bases from V and 3 bases from J, with 14 bases between. This CDR3 is built from 15 residues.

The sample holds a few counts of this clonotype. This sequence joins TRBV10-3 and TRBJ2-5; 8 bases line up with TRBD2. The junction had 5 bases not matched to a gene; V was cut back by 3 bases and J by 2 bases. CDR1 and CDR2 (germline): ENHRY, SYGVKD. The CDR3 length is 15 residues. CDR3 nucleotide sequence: TGTGCCATCAGTGACCTACTAGCGGCGCAAGAGACCCAGTACTTC. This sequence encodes CAISDLLAAQETQYF.

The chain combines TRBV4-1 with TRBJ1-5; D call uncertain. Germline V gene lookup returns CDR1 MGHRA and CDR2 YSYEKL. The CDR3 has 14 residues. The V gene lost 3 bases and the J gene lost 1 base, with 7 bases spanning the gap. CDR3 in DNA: TGCGCCAGCAGCCACCCGGGCAGCAATCAGCCCCAGCATTTT. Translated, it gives CASSHPGSNQPQHF.

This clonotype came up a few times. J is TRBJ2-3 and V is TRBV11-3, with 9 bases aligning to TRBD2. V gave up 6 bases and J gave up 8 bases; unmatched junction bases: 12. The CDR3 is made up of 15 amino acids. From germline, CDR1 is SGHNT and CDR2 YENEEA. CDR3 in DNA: TGTGCCAGCAGTTCGGGACTAGCAAGGGGTAGTACGCAGTATTTT. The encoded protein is CASSSGLARGSTQYF. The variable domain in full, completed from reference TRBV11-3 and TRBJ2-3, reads EAGVVQSPRYKIIEKKQPVAFWCNPISGHNTLYWYLQNLGQGPELLIRYENEEAVDDSQLPKDRFSAERLKGVDSTLKIQPAELGDSAVYLCASSSGLARGSTQYFGPGTRLTVL.

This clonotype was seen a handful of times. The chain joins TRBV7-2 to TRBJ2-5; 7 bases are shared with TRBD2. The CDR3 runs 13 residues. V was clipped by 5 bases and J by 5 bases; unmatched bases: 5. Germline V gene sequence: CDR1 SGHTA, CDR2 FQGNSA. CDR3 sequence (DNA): TGTGCCAGCAGCCTGACTAGCACGGAGACCCAGTACTTC. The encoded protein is CASSLTSTETQYF.

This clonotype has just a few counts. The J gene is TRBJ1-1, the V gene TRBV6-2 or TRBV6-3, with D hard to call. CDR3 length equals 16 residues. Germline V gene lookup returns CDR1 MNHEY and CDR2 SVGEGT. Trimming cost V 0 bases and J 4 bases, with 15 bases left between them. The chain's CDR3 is CASSYSASSTTTEAFF. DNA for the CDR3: TGTGCCAGCAGTTACTCCGCCAGCTCGACGACCACTGAAGCTTTCTTT.

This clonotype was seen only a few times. In DNA form, the CDR3 reads TGTGCCAGTAGATCGCGGCGGAACACTGAAGCTTTCTTT. The encoded protein is CASRSRRNTEAFF. This chain uses TRBV19 with TRBJ1-1; D is unclear. The CDR3 spans 13 residues. Deletions cut 6 bases from V and 1 base from J, with 9 bases between. CDR1 and CDR2 from the germline V gene are LNHDA and SQIVND (reference sequence).

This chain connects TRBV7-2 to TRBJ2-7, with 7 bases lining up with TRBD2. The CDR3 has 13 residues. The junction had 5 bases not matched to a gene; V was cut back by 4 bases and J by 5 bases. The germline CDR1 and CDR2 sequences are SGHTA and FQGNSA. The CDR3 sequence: CASSSMGGNEQYF. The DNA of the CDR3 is TGTGCCAGCAGCTCAATGGGGGGGAACGAGCAGTACTTC.

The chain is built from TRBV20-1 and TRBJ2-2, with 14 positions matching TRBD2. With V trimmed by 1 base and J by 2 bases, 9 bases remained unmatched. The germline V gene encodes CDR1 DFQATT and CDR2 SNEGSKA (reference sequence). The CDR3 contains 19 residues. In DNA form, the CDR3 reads TGCAGTGCTAGAGTTGTCGGGACTAGCGGGGGACAAAACACCGGGGAGCTGTTTTTT. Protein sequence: CSARVVGTSGGQNTGELFF.